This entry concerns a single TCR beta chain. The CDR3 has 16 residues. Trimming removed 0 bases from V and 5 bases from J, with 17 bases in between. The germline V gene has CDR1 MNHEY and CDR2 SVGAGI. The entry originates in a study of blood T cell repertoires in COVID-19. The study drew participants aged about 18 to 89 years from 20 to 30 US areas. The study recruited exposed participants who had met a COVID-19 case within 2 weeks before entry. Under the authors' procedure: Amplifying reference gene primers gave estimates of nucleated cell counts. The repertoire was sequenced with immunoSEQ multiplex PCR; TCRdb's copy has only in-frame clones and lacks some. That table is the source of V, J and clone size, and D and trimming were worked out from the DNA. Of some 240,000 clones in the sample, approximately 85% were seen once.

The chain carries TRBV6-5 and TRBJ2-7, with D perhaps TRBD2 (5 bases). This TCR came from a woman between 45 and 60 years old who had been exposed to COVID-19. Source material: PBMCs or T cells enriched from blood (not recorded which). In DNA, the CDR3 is TGTGCCAGCAGTTACTCCTCGCCGCGGGTAAGGAACGAGCAGTACTTC. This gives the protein CASSYSSPRVRNEQYF.